One and the same sample provided the 7 T cell receptor beta chains below, sequenced in a study of T-cell memory formation after mild COVID-19. TCRdb reprocessed the 5' RACE reads with MiXCR, giving one entry per CDR3 protein. The table shows about 400,000 distinct CDR3 sequences, with about an eighth occurring only once. Sequencing was performed on PBMCs or a T cell subset sorted from them (not recorded which). Receptors were obtained from a man aged 18-30 years who had mild COVID-19 (a few samples of this study predate the infection). Cell type and time point are not known.

This clonotype was seen a few times. The chain joins TRBV3-1 to TRBJ2-1, with D maybe TRBD2 (7 bases). Germline V gene data show CDR1 as LGHDT and CDR2 as YNNKEL (reference sequence). The CDR3 is 16 residues long. V lost 2 bases to trimming and J lost 8 bases, with 19 bases between them. CDR3 bases: TGTGCCAGCAGCCAAATGATTGGGGGGGGCGGCGATGAGCAGTTCTTC. Its protein product is CASSQMIGGGGDEQFF.

This clonotype came up many times. The gene calls are TRBV10-3 and TRBJ2-3; 7 nucleotides align to TRBD2. Germline CDR1 ENHRY, CDR2 SYGVKD. The CDR3 runs 14 residues. J was trimmed by 3 bases and V by 6 bases; bases with no gene match: 6. The CDR3 is CAIRRREGTDTQYF. The DNA for the CDR3 is TGTGCCATCAGGCGGAGGGAGGGGACAGATACGCAGTATTTT.

Many counts were recorded for this clonotype. V usage is TRBV12-3 or TRBV12-4 and J usage is TRBJ2-4; 13 bases are a match to TRBD2. CDR3 size: 20 residues. V dropped 7 bases and J dropped 0; count of bases not matched to a gene: 15. Here the CDR3 DNA reads TGTGCCAGCACCCCCCGAGTACTAGCGGGGGGGCTTTTAGCCAAAAACATTCAGTACTTC. This encodes CASTPRVLAGGLLAKNIQYF.

This chain uses TRBV10-3 with TRBJ2-1, with TRBD2 identical over 9 bases. J gave up 6 bases and V 7 bases, and 1 base lay outside the gene matches. CDR1 ENHRY and CDR2 SYGVKD come from the germline V gene. The length of the CDR3 is 12 residues. The CDR3 loop is CAIKTSGNEQFF. The DNA of the CDR3 is TGTGCCATCAAGACTAGCGGCAATGAGCAGTTCTTC.

The chain uses TRBV12-3 or TRBV12-4 and TRBJ1-5; a weak D match, TRBD1 (5 bases). CDR3 length: 16 amino acids. The V and J ends lost 1 base and 10 bases respectively, with 20 bases between them. CDR3 coding DNA: TGTGCCAGCAGTTTAGGGGGATCGGGGACTCCCACCCCCCAGCATTTT. Its translation is CASSLGGSGTPTPQHF.

V is TRBV4-2 and J is TRBJ2-3; D unclear. The CDR3 has 15 amino acids. Germline CDR1 is LGHNA and CDR2 is YNFKEQ. Trimming stripped 0 bases from V and 2 bases from J, with 9 bases between. The CDR3 sequence: CASSQEARNTDTQYF. In DNA form, the CDR3 reads TGTGCCAGCAGCCAAGAGGCCAGGAACACAGATACGCAGTATTTT.

This clonotype was counted only a few times. CDR3 residues: CASSFLTGVAGELFF. CDR3 in DNA: TGTGCCAGCAGCTTTCTGACAGGGGTCGCCGGGGAGCTGTTTTTT. This chain joins TRBV7-9 and TRBJ2-2, with 8 bases lining up with TRBD1. Trimming cost V 3 bases and J 6 bases; bases outside gene matches: 6. Looked up from germline, CDR1 is SEHNR and CDR2 is FQNEAQ (reference sequence). The CDR3 is 15 residues long.